This TCR beta chain was captured in a study of cytomegalovirus exposure and HLA in healthy donors. Study conclusions and caveats: Rarity marked most TCR sequences, yet some public TCRs occurred in many donors. It was approximately 160 TCR beta chains that were listed as cytomegalovirus-associated.

The germline gives CDR1 MGHRA, CDR2 YSYEKL. CDR3 length equals 15 residues. V dropped 0 bases and J dropped 8 bases, with 13 bases sitting between them. Both 60 Vbeta primers and 13 Jbeta primers went into the PCR. The method was immunoSEQ multiplex PCR; TCRdb's version includes in-frame clones alone and lacks a portion of them. The sample includes 150,000 to 200,000 clones, over 65% of them seen just once. Points on this clone: Its matching antigen is unknown.

This TCR came from a woman aged 25 to 39 in good health and CMV-seronegative. Sequenced sample: PBMCs. The rearrangement joins TRBV4-1 to TRBJ1-4; no definite D call. The CDR3 region is CASSQDRVVYEKLFF. The CDR3 nucleotides are TGCGCCAGCAGCCAAGATCGGGTCGTGTACGAAAAACTGTTTTTT.